These T cell receptor beta chains were read from a single sample in a study of shared clonotypes between healthy human individuals. Profiling relied on immunoSEQ multiplex PCR, and the TCRdb table lists in-frame clones only, not all of them. This table has more than 2,000,000 clones, 85% to 95% appearing once. The sequenced sample was naive CD4+ T cells sorted from blood. The receptors derive from a young man in good health. CDR3s include the opening cysteine and the closing phenylalanine or tryptophan. A D gene is named only where the DNA matches it firmly. Clone sizes are given selectively: once, few, many, or a class where the clone is expanded.

D,V,size,J,CDR3,DNA
-,TRBV30,-,TRBJ1-4,CAWRRDIPEKLFF,TGTGCCTGGAGGCGGGACATCCCTGAAAAACTGTTTTTT
-,TRBV2,-,TRBJ2-2,CASSGGEVVPGELFF,TGTGCCAGCAGTGGGGGGGAAGTGGTCCCCGGGGAGCTGTTTTTT
TRBD2,TRBV5-1,-,TRBJ2-7,CASSPGTSGRPYEQYF,TGCGCCAGCAGCCCGGGGACTAGCGGGAGGCCCTACGAGCAGTACTTC
TRBD2,TRBV6-5,-,TRBJ2-1,CASSYLAGGYNEQFF,TGTGCCAGCAGTTACCTAGCGGGGGGTTACAATGAGCAGTTCTTC
TRBD1,TRBV7-2,once,TRBJ2-2,CASSLIGTGGYTGELFF,TGTGCCAGCAGCTTGATTGGTACAGGGGGCTACACCGGGGAGCTGTTTTTT
TRBD1,TRBV6-1,-,TRBJ1-6,CASSEQGQGTSPLHF,TGTGCCAGCAGTGAACAAGGACAGGGAACTTCACCCCTCCACTTT
-,TRBV18,once,TRBJ2-2,CASSPPGRTAGELFF,TGTGCCAGCTCACCCCCGGGGAGGACGGCCGGGGAGCTGTTTTTT
TRBD1,TRBV5-4,-,TRBJ1-3,CASSTGAGNTIYF,TGTGCCAGCAGCACAGGGGCTGGAAACACCATATATTTT
-,TRBV18,-,TRBJ2-2,CASSPAVTGELFF,TGTGCCAGCTCACCGGCCGTAACCGGGGAGCTGTTTTTT
TRBD1,TRBV4-1,-,TRBJ1-1,CASSQVGQGAWYTEAFF,TGCGCCAGCAGCCAAGTCGGACAGGGGGCGTGGTACACTGAAGCTTTCTTT
-,TRBV29-1,-,TRBJ2-4,CSVELAKNIQYF,TGCAGCGTTGAACTAGCCAAAAACATTCAGTACTTC
TRBD2,TRBV5-4,once,TRBJ2-7,CASSLRGGRANEQYF,TGTGCCAGCAGCCTTAGGGGCGGGAGGGCCAACGAGCAGTACTTC
TRBD1,TRBV12-5,-,TRBJ1-2,CASGSGGRYGYTF,TGTGCTAGTGGTTCAGGGGGTCGCTATGGCTACACCTTC
-,TRBV6-5,-,TRBJ1-1,CASSYTGLNTEAFF,TGTGCCAGCAGTTATACCGGACTGAACACTGAAGCTTTCTTT
-,TRBV19,-,TRBJ1-4,CASSIDRWEKLFF,TGTGCCAGTAGTATAGATCGGTGGGAAAAACTGTTTTTT
-,TRBV7-6,-,TRBJ2-2,CASSLGRVTFSNTGELFF,TGTGCCAGCAGCTTGGGCAGGGTTACGTTTTCGAACACCGGGGAGCTGTTTTTT
TRBD2,TRBV5-4,-,TRBJ2-7,CASTETIAGAPYEQYF,TGTGCCAGCACTGAGACGATAGCGGGAGCCCCCTACGAGCAGTACTTC
TRBD1,TRBV18,-,TRBJ1-1,CASSPLAGTGGTEAFF,TGTGCCAGCTCACCACTCGCCGGGACAGGGGGCACTGAAGCTTTCTTT
-,TRBV19,-,TRBJ1-5,CATATAGYQPQHF,TGTGCCACCGCAACCGCAGGGTATCAGCCCCAGCATTTT
TRBD1,TRBV7-9,-,TRBJ2-5,CASSLSRTGPPGFQETQYF,TGTGCCAGCAGCTTAAGTCGGACAGGGCCACCCGGATTTCAAGAGACCCAGTACTTC
-,TRBV2,-,TRBJ1-2,CASGVGFGDGYTF,TGTGCCAGCGGGGTGGGTTTCGGTGATGGCTACACCTTC
-,TRBV20-1,once,TRBJ2-7,CSARGRNEEYF,TGCAGTGCTAGAGGACGGAACGAGGAGTACTTC
-,TRBV6-1,-,TRBJ1-1,CASSEETRAEAFF,TGTGCCAGCAGTGAAGAAACGAGGGCTGAAGCTTTCTTT
-,TRBV18,-,TRBJ2-1,CASSPPTILNNEQFF,TGTGCCAGCTCACCCCCTACCATACTTAACAATGAGCAGTTCTTC
-,TRBV19,-,TRBJ1-4,CASSIGQSNEKLFF,TGTGCCAGTAGTATTGGTCAGTCTAATGAAAAACTGTTTTTT
-,TRBV10-1,-,TRBJ2-5,CASSEGGSVTQYF,TGCGCCAGCAGCGAAGGGGGATCGGTGACCCAGTACTTC
-,TRBV6-5,-,TRBJ1-2,CASRTTGKGYGYTF,TGTGCCAGCAGGACCACTGGGAAGGGGTATGGCTACACCTTC
-,TRBV11-2,-,TRBJ1-3,CASSLVRQLSGNTIYF,TGTGCCAGCAGCTTAGTACGACAGCTCTCTGGAAACACCATATATTTT
-,TRBV5-1,-,TRBJ1-1,CASSLGQMNTEAFF,TGCGCCAGCAGCTTGGGGCAGATGAACACTGAAGCTTTCTTT
-,TRBV5-1,-,TRBJ1-2,CASSLGSGPSVGYTF,TGCGCCAGCAGCTTGGGGTCAGGGCCCTCCGTTGGCTACACCTTC
-,TRBV5-1,-,TRBJ2-5,CASSATTGTVQETQYF,TGCGCCAGCAGCGCTACTACTGGGACGGTTCAAGAGACCCAGTACTTC
TRBD2,TRBV19,once,TRBJ2-1,CASSWGGNEQFF,TGTGCCAGTAGTTGGGGGGGGAATGAGCAGTTCTTC
TRBD1,TRBV5-1,once,TRBJ2-7,CASSFDRGFTYEQYF,TGCGCCAGCAGCTTTGACAGGGGATTCACCTACGAGCAGTACTTC
-,TRBV5-6,once,TRBJ1-2,CASSLSGGLYGYTF,TGTGCCAGCAGCTTGAGTGGAGGCCTCTATGGCTACACCTTC
-,TRBV6-5,-,TRBJ2-2,CASSYSKLRGPGELFF,TGTGCCAGCAGTTACTCTAAACTCAGGGGCCCCGGGGAGCTGTTTTTT
-,TRBV18,-,TRBJ2-7,CASSPPSREYEQYF,TGTGCCAGCTCACCACCTAGCAGGGAATACGAGCAGTACTTC
TRBD2,TRBV5-1,-,TRBJ2-2,CASSQTSGRRGTGELFF,TGCGCCAGCAGTCAGACTAGCGGGAGAAGGGGCACCGGGGAGCTGTTTTTT
TRBD1,TRBV19,-,TRBJ1-1,CASRRDRPSPDTEAFF,TGTGCCAGTAGGAGGGACAGACCCTCACCAGACACTGAAGCTTTCTTT
TRBD2,TRBV7-6,-,TRBJ2-3,CASSLSSAGVADTQYF,TGTGCCAGCAGCTTGAGTTCGGCGGGAGTGGCAGATACGCAGTATTTT
-,TRBV7-9,-,TRBJ1-3,CASKSDVGNTIYF,TGTGCCAGCAAAAGCGACGTTGGAAACACCATATATTTT
-,TRBV6-1,-,TRBJ1-5,CASSDRVYQPQHF,TGTGCCAGCAGTGACAGGGTTTACCAGCCCCAGCATTTT
-,TRBV9,once,TRBJ2-2,CASSAGDSRVGELFF,TGTGCCAGCAGCGCGGGGGACTCGAGAGTCGGGGAGCTGTTTTTT
-,TRBV2,once,TRBJ2-2,CASSEAGAPTGELFF,TGTGCCAGCAGTGAAGCAGGGGCCCCCACCGGGGAGCTGTTTTTT
-,TRBV2,once,TRBJ1-1,CASSEMGILNTEAFF,TGTGCCAGCAGTGAAATGGGGATTTTGAACACTGAAGCTTTCTTT
-,TRBV5-4,-,TRBJ1-2,CASSEGTTTGTYGYTF,TGTGCCAGCAGCGAGGGGACAACCACTGGGACTTATGGCTACACCTTC
-,TRBV19,-,TRBJ2-5,CASSPGWRGETQYF,TGTGCCAGTAGTCCAGGGTGGAGGGGGGAGACCCAGTACTTC
-,TRBV18,-,TRBJ2-5,CASSSVGPVETQYF,TGTGCCAGCTCGAGCGTAGGACCTGTGGAGACCCAGTACTTC
TRBD1,TRBV11-2,-,TRBJ1-1,CASSLSQGANTEAFF,TGTGCCAGCAGCCTTTCACAGGGGGCGAACACTGAAGCTTTCTTT
TRBD1,TRBV28,-,TRBJ2-2,CASSPDRVNTGELFF,TGTGCCAGCAGTCCGGACAGGGTTAACACCGGGGAGCTGTTTTTT
-,TRBV4-3,-,TRBJ1-5,CASSQDSQGRNQPQHF,TGCGCCAGCAGCCAAGACTCACAGGGTCGGAATCAGCCCCAGCATTTT
-,TRBV9,-,TRBJ1-2,CASSGGRPMDGYTF,TGTGCCAGCAGCGGAGGCCGACCTATGGATGGCTACACCTTC
-,TRBV4-3,-,TRBJ2-1,CASSQEPGNEQFF,TGCGCCAGCAGCCAAGAACCCGGCAATGAGCAGTTCTTC
-,TRBV25-1,-,TRBJ2-5,CASSVGLSAVRETQYF,TGTGCCAGCAGTGTTGGTTTAAGTGCCGTAAGGGAGACCCAGTACTTC
TRBD1,TRBV19,-,TRBJ1-4,CASSPRDSANEKLFF,TGTGCCAGTAGTCCCCGGGACAGCGCCAATGAAAAACTGTTTTTT
TRBD1,TRBV28,-,TRBJ1-2,CASSFGQGNYGYTF,TGTGCCAGCAGTTTCGGACAGGGGAACTATGGCTACACCTTC
-,TRBV5-8,once,TRBJ1-5,CASSRLKGILSNQPQHF,TGTGCCAGCAGCCGCCTGAAGGGGATTTTGAGCAATCAGCCCCAGCATTTT
-,TRBV7-7,-,TRBJ2-2,CASSFGAPGTGELFF,TGTGCTAGCAGCTTCGGGGCCCCGGGGACCGGGGAGCTGTTTTTT